A selection of T cell receptor beta chains follows, all from one sample in a study of cytomegalovirus exposure and HLA in healthy donors. The repertoire was sequenced with immunoSEQ multiplex PCR; TCRdb's copy has only in-frame clones and lacks some. The repertoire includes about 130,000 clones, 74% of them detected once, and 5.8% sits in the top ten. Source material: PBMCs. These receptors were collected from a woman in her forties or fifties in good health and CMV-seropositive. Both conserved end residues are part of each CDR3. The order of the fields is D gene, V gene, J gene, clone size, CDR3 DNA, CDR3 protein. D genes are given only for firm matches. Clone size, where shown, is once, few, many, or a class for clones that have expanded.

d_call: NA; v_call: TRBV11-3; j_call: TRBJ2-7; clone_size: once; cdr3_nt: TGTGCCAGCAGTTCCGAGTACGAGCAGTACTTC; cdr3_aa: CASSSEYEQYF
d_call: TRBD1; v_call: TRBV16; j_call: TRBJ1-5; clone_size: NA; cdr3_nt: TGTGCCAGCAGCCGTGGGACAGGGGATCAGCCCCAGCATTTT; cdr3_aa: CASSRGTGDQPQHF
d_call: NA; v_call: TRBV6-1; j_call: TRBJ1-3; clone_size: NA; cdr3_nt: TGTGCCACGGGGACAGGAAACACCATATATTTT; cdr3_aa: CATGTGNTIYF
d_call: TRBD1; v_call: TRBV4-3; j_call: TRBJ1-4; clone_size: NA; cdr3_nt: TGCGCCAGCAGCCAAGATCTTGGATCCGGGACAGGGGGCGCGGGTAATGAAAAACTGTTTTTT; cdr3_aa: CASSQDLGSGTGGAGNEKLFF
d_call: TRBD1; v_call: TRBV18; j_call: TRBJ1-2; clone_size: few; cdr3_nt: TGTGCCAGCTCATCCCTTTTGGACAGGCCAGTGGGCTACACCTTC; cdr3_aa: CASSSLLDRPVGYTF
d_call: TRBD1; v_call: TRBV9; j_call: TRBJ1-5; clone_size: NA; cdr3_nt: TGTGCCAGCAGCCTCACAGGGGCCGTGGGGAATCAGCCCCAGCATTTT; cdr3_aa: CASSLTGAVGNQPQHF
d_call: NA; v_call: TRBV9; j_call: TRBJ2-5; clone_size: NA; cdr3_nt: TGTGCCAGCAGCGTTGGGCCCCAGGAGACCCAGTACTTC; cdr3_aa: CASSVGPQETQYF
d_call: NA; v_call: TRBV4-2; j_call: TRBJ2-2; clone_size: NA; cdr3_nt: TGTGCCAGCAGCCAAGATCTAGCCGGGGAGCTGTTTTTT; cdr3_aa: CASSQDLAGELFF
d_call: NA; v_call: TRBV2; j_call: TRBJ1-2; clone_size: NA; cdr3_nt: TGTGCCAGCAGTGAATCTGGGAGGGGTCAGAATGGCTACACCTTC; cdr3_aa: CASSESGRGQNGYTF
d_call: NA; v_call: TRBV11-2; j_call: TRBJ1-2; clone_size: NA; cdr3_nt: TGTGCCAGCAGGGAGACAGCGGGAGCTAACTATGGCTACACCTTC; cdr3_aa: CASRETAGANYGYTF
d_call: NA; v_call: TRBV6-6; j_call: TRBJ2-1; clone_size: NA; cdr3_nt: TGTGCCGGCGGGAATGGGGGTTCGAATGAGCAGTTCTTC; cdr3_aa: CAGGNGGSNEQFF
d_call: NA; v_call: TRBV18; j_call: TRBJ2-7; clone_size: NA; cdr3_nt: TGTGCCAGCTCACCAAGCCCGGTCGAGAACGAGCAGTACTTC; cdr3_aa: CASSPSPVENEQYF
d_call: TRBD1; v_call: TRBV11-3; j_call: TRBJ2-1; clone_size: few; cdr3_nt: TGTGCCAGCAGCCTAGGGACAGGGGGCTATCTCCGCCATAGCAATGAGCAGTTCTTC; cdr3_aa: CASSLGTGGYLRHSNEQFF
d_call: NA; v_call: TRBV6-6; j_call: TRBJ1-2; clone_size: once; cdr3_nt: TGTGCCGGTAGACAGGTGGTGGGCTATGGCTACACCTTC; cdr3_aa: CAGRQVVGYGYTF
d_call: NA; v_call: TRBV25-1; j_call: TRBJ1-1; clone_size: once; cdr3_nt: TGTGCCAGCAGTGAATCTGGGGCACCTTTCTTT; cdr3_aa: CASSESGAPFF
d_call: TRBD1; v_call: TRBV9; j_call: TRBJ1-2; clone_size: few; cdr3_nt: TGTGCCAGCAGCAAGGGACAGGGGCGCTACTACACCTTC; cdr3_aa: CASSKGQGRYYTF
d_call: TRBD1; v_call: TRBV7-9; j_call: TRBJ2-1; clone_size: NA; cdr3_nt: TGTGCCAGCAGTTGGACAGGAAACTACAATGAGCAGTTCTTC; cdr3_aa: CASSWTGNYNEQFF
d_call: NA; v_call: TRBV7-2; j_call: TRBJ2-2; clone_size: once; cdr3_nt: TGTGCCAGCAGCGTACAGACCGGGGAGCTGTTTTTT; cdr3_aa: CASSVQTGELFF
d_call: NA; v_call: TRBV6-1; j_call: TRBJ1-5; clone_size: NA; cdr3_nt: TGTGCCAGCAGCAGGGGCGGCTATAGCAATCAGCCCCAGCATTTT; cdr3_aa: CASSRGGYSNQPQHF
d_call: NA; v_call: TRBV5-4; j_call: TRBJ1-2; clone_size: NA; cdr3_nt: TGTGCCAGCAGCACGCGCTTACAGGGCGACTATGGCTACACCTTC; cdr3_aa: CASSTRLQGDYGYTF
d_call: NA; v_call: TRBV19; j_call: TRBJ1-2; clone_size: NA; cdr3_nt: TGTGCCAGTAGTATAGGGCAGGGGAGCTACACCTTC; cdr3_aa: CASSIGQGSYTF
d_call: NA; v_call: TRBV19; j_call: TRBJ2-5; clone_size: NA; cdr3_nt: TGTGCCAGTAGTATAGGTCAGGGGCGAGGCGAGACCCAGTACTTC; cdr3_aa: CASSIGQGRGETQYF
d_call: NA; v_call: TRBV15; j_call: TRBJ2-1; clone_size: NA; cdr3_nt: TGTGCCACCTCGAGGCTCCCGAGCTCCTACAATGAGCAGTTCTTC; cdr3_aa: CATSRLPSSYNEQFF
d_call: TRBD1; v_call: TRBV6-4; j_call: TRBJ1-2; clone_size: NA; cdr3_nt: TGTGCCAGCAGCAGCACAGGGGCGACAGGCTACACCTTC; cdr3_aa: CASSSTGATGYTF
d_call: NA; v_call: TRBV25-1; j_call: TRBJ2-2; clone_size: NA; cdr3_nt: TGTGCCAGCAGTGCGCAAAGAGGGAACACCGGGGAGCTGTTTTTT; cdr3_aa: CASSAQRGNTGELFF
d_call: TRBD1; v_call: TRBV6-5; j_call: TRBJ2-7; clone_size: NA; cdr3_nt: TGTGCCAGCAGACCGACAGGGGGAGTATTCGAGCAGTACTTC; cdr3_aa: CASRPTGGVFEQYF
d_call: NA; v_call: TRBV7-9; j_call: TRBJ1-1; clone_size: few; cdr3_nt: TGTGCCAGCAGCTTATGGGTGGGGAGGACGAACACTGAAGCTTTCTTT; cdr3_aa: CASSLWVGRTNTEAFF
d_call: NA; v_call: TRBV2; j_call: TRBJ1-1; clone_size: NA; cdr3_nt: TGTGCCAGCAGTGCAGGGGAGGGCACTGAAGCTTTCTTT; cdr3_aa: CASSAGEGTEAFF
d_call: TRBD2; v_call: TRBV2; j_call: TRBJ2-2; clone_size: NA; cdr3_nt: TGTGCCAGCGCCCTAGCGGGGGGTTGGAACACCGGGGAGCTGTTTTTT; cdr3_aa: CASALAGGWNTGELFF
d_call: TRBD1; v_call: TRBV2; j_call: TRBJ1-2; clone_size: NA; cdr3_nt: TGTGCCAGCAGTGCAGAAGGGGGCCCCGGGGGTGGCTACACCTTC; cdr3_aa: CASSAEGGPGGGYTF
d_call: NA; v_call: TRBV7-2; j_call: TRBJ2-7; clone_size: NA; cdr3_nt: TGTGCCAGCAGCTTAGGGCGGGCGAGCTACGAGCAGTACTTC; cdr3_aa: CASSLGRASYEQYF
d_call: NA; v_call: TRBV10-1; j_call: TRBJ2-1; clone_size: NA; cdr3_nt: TGCGCCAGCACCCCCGGGACACCCTCTGATGAGCAGTTCTTC; cdr3_aa: CASTPGTPSDEQFF
d_call: TRBD2; v_call: TRBV10-3; j_call: TRBJ2-1; clone_size: NA; cdr3_nt: TGTGCCATCAGTGGGGGGACTAGCGGGGGTAATGAGCAGTTCTTC; cdr3_aa: CAISGGTSGGNEQFF
d_call: TRBD1; v_call: TRBV6-1; j_call: TRBJ2-5; clone_size: NA; cdr3_nt: TGTGCCAGCAGGACAGGGACAGGGGGTCCAGAGACCCAGTACTTC; cdr3_aa: CASRTGTGGPETQYF
d_call: NA; v_call: TRBV6-4; j_call: TRBJ2-3; clone_size: NA; cdr3_nt: TGTGCCAGCAGTGACATCCCGACTAGCACAGATACGCAGTATTTT; cdr3_aa: CASSDIPTSTDTQYF